Sequencing of this T cell receptor beta chain was carried out in a study of cytomegalovirus exposure and HLA in healthy donors. Primers: 60 Vbeta forward and 13 Jbeta reverse. Sequencing used immunoSEQ multiplex PCR; TCRdb keeps in-frame clones, though not all of them. Of around 100,000 clones detected, approximately 79% appear once; the ten largest clones hold approximately 3.8%. The CDR3 runs to 13 residues. Deletions cut 5 bases from V and 7 bases from J, with 14 bases between. Germline-derived CDR1 and CDR2 are SGHTA and FQGNSA. Study-level findings and limits: Later findings reportedly placed an Asian-associated ancestry cluster below the approximately 620-donor mean for N-insertions.

As for this clone: What it binds is not known.

What was sequenced was PBMCs. The rearrangement joins TRBV7-2 to TRBJ1-2, with D maybe TRBD1 (6 bases). The receptor comes from a man aged 45-65 years in good health and CMV-seropositive. CDR3 nucleotide sequence: TGTGCCAGCAGCCCTGGGCCACAGGGTGGCTACACCTTC. Protein: CASSPGPQGGYTF. Using reference TRBV7-2 and TRBJ1-2 for the parts outside the CDR3, the full variable domain is GAGVSQSPSNKVTEKGKDVELRCDPISGHTALYWYRQSLGQGLEFLIYFQGNSAPDKSGLPSDRFSAERTGGSVSTLTIQRTQQEDSAVYLCASSPGPQGGYTFGSGTRLTVV.